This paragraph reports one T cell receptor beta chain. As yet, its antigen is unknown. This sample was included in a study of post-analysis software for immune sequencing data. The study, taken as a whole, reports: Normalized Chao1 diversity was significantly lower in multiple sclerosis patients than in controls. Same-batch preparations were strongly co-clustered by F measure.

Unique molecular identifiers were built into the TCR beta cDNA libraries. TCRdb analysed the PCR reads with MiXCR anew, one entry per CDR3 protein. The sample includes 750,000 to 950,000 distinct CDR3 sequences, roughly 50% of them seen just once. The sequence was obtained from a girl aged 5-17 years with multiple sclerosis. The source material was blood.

The CDR3, as DNA: TGTGCCAGCAGCTCCCGGACAGGGCCCCCGGGCGAGCAGTACTTC. This encodes CASSSRTGPPGEQYF. The chain carries TRBV7-9 and TRBJ2-7, with 8 bases that match TRBD1. V lost 4 bases and J lost 6; bases outside the gene matches: 11. Germline CDR1 and CDR2: SEHNR and FQNEAQ (reference sequence). This CDR3 is built from 15 residues.